A single sample is the source of the 5 T cell receptor beta chains below, sequenced in a study of blood T cell repertoires in COVID-19. Assay: immunoSEQ multiplex PCR; the TCRdb copy retains only in-frame clones and omits some. The table has roughly 92,000 clones, around 89% seen once; the top ten hold 4.3%. The sample was peripheral blood. The receptor set was obtained from an elderly woman with active or convalescent COVID-19.

This chain joins TRBV7-6 and TRBJ2-1, with 11 bases that match TRBD2. The V and J ends lost 4 bases and 10 bases, in that order; junction bases with no gene match: 9. The germline gives CDR1 SGHVS, CDR2 FNYEAQ. This CDR3 contains 15 residues. CDR3 DNA: TGTGCCAGCAGCTATACTAGCGGGGGACCGGTAGAGCAGTTCTTC. Encoded protein: CASSYTSGGPVEQFF.

This rearrangement joins TRBV5-5 to TRBJ2-1; 7 bases agree with TRBD2. CDR3 length: 15 amino acids. The J segment lost 0 bases and the V segment lost 4 bases, leaving 4 bases of the junction unmatched. Germline CDR1 SGHKS, CDR2 YYEKEE (reference sequence). CDR3 nucleotide sequence: TGTGCCAGCAGCGAGCGGGATGGCTCCTACAATGAGCAGTTCTTC. Its protein product is CASSERDGSYNEQFF.

This chain links TRBV28 with TRBJ2-7; TRBD1 matches at 10 bases. Unmatched junction bases numbered 4, after V lost 5 bases and J lost 3 bases. The CDR3 totals 14 residues. Germline V CDR1 and CDR2: MDHEN, SYDVKM. The CDR3 loop reads CASSRQGANYEQYF. CDR3 coding DNA: TGTGCCAGCAGTAGACAGGGGGCTAACTACGAGCAGTACTTC. The variable domain in full, with the rest retrieved from reference TRBV28 and TRBJ2-7, is DVKVTQSSRYLVKRTGEKVFLECVQDMDHENMFWYRQDPGLGLRLIYFSYDVKMKEKGDIPEGYSVSREKKERFSLILESASTNQTSMYLCASSRQGANYEQYFGPGTRLTVT.

This clone was seen a single time. The rearrangement links TRBV20-1 to TRBJ2-3; 8 nucleotides match TRBD1. The V and J ends lost 3 bases and 1 base, in that order; junction bases with no gene match: 6. The CDR3 loop spans 15 amino acids. From germline, CDR1 is DFQATT and CDR2 SNEGSKA (reference sequence). This CDR3 is CSASAGQGGTDTQYF. The CDR3 nucleotides are TGCAGTGCTAGTGCTGGACAGGGCGGCACAGATACGCAGTATTTT.

This chain links TRBV9 with TRBJ2-1; TRBD1 matches 11 bases. This CDR3 has 15 amino acids. Germline V gene data show CDR1 as SGDLS and CDR2 as YYNGEE. V gave up 2 bases and J gave up 4 bases; unmatched junction bases: 2. The DNA for the CDR3 is TGTGCCAGCAGCGTGGGACAGGGGGTTTACAATGAGCAGTTCTTC. It is translated as CASSVGQGVYNEQFF.